Below are 32 T cell receptor beta chains sequenced from a single sample in a study of human T cells and chemical hapten exposure. Time point in this sample: patch test 3, about 24 weeks after DPC sensitization. Documented treatment: therapeutic diphenylcyclopropenone sensitization with weekly scalp DPC. Total RNA extraction was carried out from unfractionated whole blood. TCRdb re-called the RACE reads with MiXCR, one entry per CDR3 protein. This table holds roughly 39,000 distinct CDR3 sequences, roughly an eighth found once. The sample in question was whole blood, obtained in connection with sensitization to the hapten diphenylcyclopropenone (DPC). These receptors all come from a woman in her thirties or forties with alopecia areata. Some clones in this sample may be carry-over from other donors' samples.

The table lists this clonotype with a few counts. The chain employs TRBV28 and TRBJ2-7, with no clear D. Germline V gene lookup returns CDR1 MDHEN and CDR2 SYDVKM. V was cut by 6 bases and J by 1 base, with 4 bases left in between. This CDR3 contains 11 residues. The CDR3 spells CASRRSYEQYF. In DNA, the CDR3 is TGTGCCAGCAGACGTTCCTACGAGCAGTACTTC.

This clonotype was detected many times. This chain uses TRBV6-6 with TRBJ1-6, with D hard to call. The germline V gene encodes CDR1 MNHNY and CDR2 SVGAGI (reference sequence). The CDR3 loop spans 14 amino acids. V was pared by 0 bases and J by 7 bases, with 7 bases between. CDR3 amino acids: CASSYSPPNSPLHF. For the CDR3, the DNA is TGTGCCAGCAGTTACTCCCCACCCAATTCACCCCTCCACTTT.

In DNA, the CDR3 is TGTGCCAGCAGTGTCAGGCATTCCTACGAGCAGTACTTC. This gives the protein CASSVRHSYEQYF. The gene calls are TRBV2 and TRBJ2-7; D ambiguous. Germline V gives CDR1 SNHLY, CDR2 FYNNEI. Trimming took 4 bases from V and 1 from J, leaving 8 bases between them. The CDR3 is 13 amino acids.

This clonotype turned up a few times. V is TRBV2 and J is TRBJ2-1; D is ambiguous. The germline gives CDR1 SNHLY, CDR2 FYNNEI. The CDR3 sequence is 11 residues long. V lost 2 bases and J 8 bases, leaving 4 bases between the germline ends. The CDR3, as DNA: TGTGCCAGCAGTGAATACGATGAGCAGTTCTTC. Its translation: CASSEYDEQFF.

This clonotype came up many times. The gene calls are TRBV19 and TRBJ1-2; D gene unclear. V was trimmed by 10 bases and J by 2 bases, leaving 11 bases between them. CDR1 is LNHDA, CDR2 SQIVND, per germline (reference sequence). This CDR3 is 12 amino acids long. DNA of the CDR3: TGTGCCACCGAGGGTCAAAACTATGGCTACACCTTC. Protein sequence: CATEGQNYGYTF.

This clonotype has just a few counts. The chain carries TRBV6-1 and TRBJ2-1; D is perhaps TRBD1 (6 bases). V gave up 8 bases and J gave up 4 bases, with 15 bases separating them. Germline V lookup: CDR1 MNHNS, CDR2 SASEGT. The CDR3 has 14 amino acids. Written as DNA, the CDR3 is TGTGCCAGCGTGGGGCAGGGGCCTTACAATGAGCAGTTCTTC. This gives the protein CASVGQGPYNEQFF.

This clonotype came up a few times. This chain joins TRBV20-1 and TRBJ2-7; D uncertain. The CDR3 extends over 12 amino acids. Germline lookup yields CDR1 DFQATT and CDR2 SNEGSKA (reference sequence). The V and J ends lost 0 bases and 3 bases respectively, with 6 bases between them. CDR3 loop: CSARDGLYEQYF. Here the CDR3 DNA reads TGCAGTGCTAGAGATGGCCTCTACGAGCAGTACTTC.

This clonotype has at least ten counts. The J gene is TRBJ1-5, the V gene TRBV6-2 or TRBV6-3; 8 nucleotides agree with TRBD1. The V and J ends lost 4 bases and 5 bases, in that order; junction bases with no gene match: 10. There are 16 residues in the CDR3. Germline CDR1 reads MNHEY; CDR2 reads SVGEGT. In nucleotides, the CDR3 is TGTGCCAGCAGTTCCCTACTGACAGGGGTGGATCAGCCCCAGCATTTT. This encodes CASSSLLTGVDQPQHF.

The V call is TRBV21-1, the J call TRBJ2-7; whether TRBD1, the table's D call, matches the DNA was not checked. TRBV21-1 has pseudogene status. This CDR3 is 14 amino acids long. The CDR3 protein is CASAWDRSSYEQYF. DNA of the CDR3: TGTGCCAGCGCCTGGGACCGGAGCTCCTACGAGCAGTACTTC.

There are many counts of this clonotype. This chain links TRBV2 with TRBJ2-3, with a possible D match to TRBD2 (6 bases). Trimming pared 6 bases from V and 5 bases from J, leaving 9 bases between. The germline V gene encodes CDR1 SNHLY and CDR2 FYNNEI. CDR3 size: 12 residues. CDR3 DNA: TGTGCCAGCAGAAGACTAGAAGATACGCAGTATTTT. Its protein product is CASRRLEDTQYF.

The chain carries TRBV4-1 and TRBJ2-6; 11 bases line up with TRBD1. Germline CDR1 is MGHRA and CDR2 is YSYEKL. With V trimmed by 1 base and J by 4 bases, 3 bases remained unmatched. This CDR3 comprises 17 residues. The CDR3 spells CASSQGTGGAGANVLTF. The CDR3 region has the DNA TGCGCCAGCAGCCAAGGGACAGGGGGCGCCGGGGCCAACGTCCTGACTTTC.

This chain joins TRBV5-1 and TRBJ1-1; D is perhaps TRBD1 (6 bases). The V end lost 4 bases, the J end lost 5 bases, and 12 bases lay between the germline ends. The CDR3 extends over 13 amino acids. Germline CDR1 is SGHRS and CDR2 is YFSETQ. CDR3 sequence reads: CASSKQGDTEAFF. In DNA form, the CDR3 reads TGCGCCAGCAGCAAACAGGGTGATACTGAAGCTTTCTTT.

At least ten counts were recorded for this clonotype. This rearrangement joins TRBV18 to TRBJ2-3; perhaps D is TRBD1 or TRBD2 (5 bases each). With 3 bases removed from V and 6 bases from J, the gap between germline ends came to 10 bases. The CDR3 extends over 13 amino acids. Germline CDR1 reads KGHSH; CDR2 reads LQKENI. CDR3 sequence: CASSPLEGDTQYF. CDR3 sequence (DNA): TGTGCCAGCTCACCCCTTGAGGGGGATACGCAGTATTTT.

This clonotype was counted between two and nine times. V and J are TRBV6-6 and TRBJ1-1; D perhaps matches TRBD1 (5 bases). V was cut by 2 bases and J by 7 bases, with 17 bases left in between. The germline CDR1 and CDR2 sequences are MNHNY and SVGAGI (reference sequence). The CDR3 spans 15 residues. CDR3 sequence: CASSYTGTYNREAFF. DNA for the CDR3: TGTGCCAGCAGTTACACCGGGACGTACAATCGTGAAGCTTTCTTT.

This clonotype was detected many times. In nucleotides, the CDR3 is TGTGCCAGCAGTTACCCGGGAAGCGGGAGGTACTTC. Translation gives CASSYPGSGRYF. The chain has TRBV6-2 or TRBV6-3 and TRBJ2-7; TRBD2 matches at 8 bases. Looked up from germline, CDR1 is MNHEY and CDR2 is SVGEGT. J was trimmed by 12 bases and V by 2 bases; bases with no gene match: 6. This CDR3 has 12 residues.

There are many counts of this clonotype. The rearrangement uses TRBV5-1 and TRBJ1-1; 9 bases line up with TRBD1. The CDR3 is made up of 15 amino acids. CDR1 and CDR2 from the germline V gene are SGHRS and YFSETQ. The J segment lost 4 bases and the V segment lost 4 bases, leaving 8 bases of the junction unmatched. The chain's CDR3 is CASSIGQGLSTEAFF. DNA for the CDR3: TGCGCCAGCAGCATTGGACAGGGGCTGAGCACTGAAGCTTTCTTT.

The chain links TRBV4-1 to TRBJ1-5; maybe TRBD1 (5 bases). V dropped 1 base and J dropped 4 bases, with 11 bases sitting between them. The germline V gene has CDR1 MGHRA and CDR2 YSYEKL. This CDR3 has 15 residues. The CDR3 DNA reads as TGCGCCAGCAGCCAAGTGGTCCAGGGTAATCAGCCCCAGCATTTT. It codes for CASSQVVQGNQPQHF.

In its sample, this clonotype was seen a few times. The V and J genes are TRBV19 and TRBJ2-1; 11 bases align to TRBD2. The CDR3 extends over 15 amino acids. V lost 1 base, J lost 6 bases, and 2 bases stayed unmatched. Germline-derived CDR1 and CDR2 are LNHDA and SQIVND (reference sequence). CDR3 protein: CASSIGSGRANEQFF. The CDR3 coding sequence is TGTGCCAGTAGTATAGGTAGCGGGAGGGCCAATGAGCAGTTCTTC.

This CDR3 is CASSLVDRAGYTF. The CDR3 DNA reads as TGTGCCAGCAGCTTAGTGGACAGGGCTGGCTACACCTTC. The gene calls are TRBV11-3 and TRBJ1-2, with 8 bases aligning to TRBD1. V lost 1 base to trimming and J lost 7 bases; unmatched junction nucleotides: 2. Germline V CDR1 and CDR2: SGHNT, YENEEA. This CDR3 has 13 amino acids.

The chain links TRBV20-1 to TRBJ2-7; perhaps TRBD1 as D (6 bases). V lost 3 bases to trimming and J lost 0 bases, with 15 bases between them. Germline V gene lookup returns CDR1 DFQATT and CDR2 SNEGSKA (reference sequence). The CDR3 consists of 15 residues. Here the CDR3 DNA reads TGCAGTGCTAGTAATCGGGACACCGGCTCCTACGAGCAGTACTTC. It translates to CSASNRDTGSYEQYF.

This clonotype came up many times. This chain links TRBV9 with TRBJ2-6, with 7 bases fitting TRBD1. The CDR3 loop spans 16 amino acids. The V gene's germline CDR1 is SGDLS and CDR2 YYNGEE. V was clipped by 4 bases and J by 1 base; unmatched bases: 5. The CDR3 nucleotides read TGTGCCAGCAGCCGAACAGGGGCTTCTGGGGCCAACGTCCTGACTTTC. It specifies CASSRTGASGANVLTF.

This clonotype was detected ten times or more. The V and J genes are TRBV7-2 and TRBJ2-3; D may be TRBD2 (6 bases). The CDR3 sequence is 12 residues long. The germline gives CDR1 SGHTA, CDR2 FQGNSA. The germline V and J ends were trimmed by 6 bases and 4 bases, with 8 bases remaining between them. The CDR3 region is CASRTGADTQYF. In nucleotides, the CDR3 is TGTGCCAGCAGGACGGGAGCAGATACGCAGTATTTT. The variable domain in full, with the rest retrieved from reference TRBV7-2 and TRBJ2-3, is GAGVSQSPSNKVTEKGKDVELRCDPISGHTALYWYRQSLGQGLEFLIYFQGNSAPDKSGLPSDRFSAERTGGSVSTLTIQRTQQEDSAVYLCASRTGADTQYFGPGTRLTVL.

The sample holds a few counts of this clonotype. This CDR3 reads CATSRDPGSYEQYF. The CDR3 DNA reads TGTGCCACCAGCAGAGATCCGGGGTCCTACGAGCAGTACTTC. This chain uses TRBV15 with TRBJ2-7; D is perhaps TRBD2 (5 bases). CDR3 size: 14 residues. V lost 0 bases and J 1 base, leaving 7 bases between the germline ends. Germline V gives CDR1 LNHNV, CDR2 YYDKDF (reference sequence).

This clonotype turned up a few times. Here the CDR3 DNA reads TGTGCCAGCAGTGGGTATAGTACCACAGATACGCAGTATTTT. Translating it yields CASSGYSTTDTQYF. J is TRBJ2-3 and V is TRBV28; D unresolved. Per germline, CDR1 MDHEN and CDR2 SYDVKM. The CDR3 extends over 14 amino acids. V lost 5 bases and J 2 bases, leaving 11 bases between the germline ends.

This clonotype showed up many times. The chain couples TRBV18 to TRBJ2-5; D gene uncertain. The CDR3 contains 13 residues. Germline-derived CDR1 and CDR2 are KGHSH and LQKENI. V was clipped by 3 bases and J by 5 bases, with 10 bases between them. The CDR3 here is CASSPDLWETQYF. CDR3 nucleotide sequence: TGTGCCAGCTCACCGGACCTCTGGGAGACCCAGTACTTC.

The V call is TRBV9, the J call TRBJ1-1; D remains ambiguous. The CDR3 loop spans 15 amino acids. Between the trimmed V and J ends, which lost 7 bases and 3 bases, there was a span of 19 bases. CDR1 and CDR2 from the germline V gene are SGDLS and YYNGEE. The CDR3 bases are TGTGCCAGCTCCCAGCGGCCGATTGGTGACACTGAAGCTTTCTTT. Its protein product is CASSQRPIGDTEAFF. The variable domain in full, with the rest retrieved from reference TRBV9 and TRBJ1-1, is DSGVTQTPKHLITATGQRVTLRCSPRSGDLSVYWYQQSLDQGLQFLIQYYNGEERAKGNILERFSAQQFPDLHSELNLSSLELGDSALYFCASSQRPIGDTEAFFGQGTRLTVV.

This chain uses TRBV29-1 with TRBJ1-1, with D hard to call. This CDR3 spans 12 amino acids. V was shortened by 7 bases and J by 4 bases, with 13 bases between the two germline ends. The germline V gene has CDR1 SQVTM and CDR2 ANQGSEA. The chain's CDR3 is CSGGAGFTEAFF. The DNA for the CDR3 is TGCAGCGGTGGTGCGGGGTTCACTGAAGCTTTCTTT.

V and J are TRBV20-1 and TRBJ2-1; 9 nucleotides line up with TRBD2. The germline V gene has CDR1 DFQATT and CDR2 SNEGSKA (reference sequence). The V and J ends lost 2 bases and 8 bases, in that order; junction bases with no gene match: 7. The CDR3 has 14 amino acids. The CDR3 DNA reads as TGCAGTGCTAGATGGACTAGCGCTATGGATGAGCAGTTCTTC. Translating it yields CSARWTSAMDEQFF.

This clonotype was observed many times. J is TRBJ1-1 and V is TRBV6-2 or TRBV6-3, with unresolved D. Germline V CDR1 and CDR2: MNHEY, SVGEGT. The V end lost 4 bases, the J end lost 3 bases, and 24 bases lay between the germline ends. The CDR3 contains 18 residues. The CDR3 spells CASSSVGSEGFKDTEAFF. The CDR3 nucleotides read TGTGCCAGCAGTTCGGTGGGGTCCGAGGGATTTAAGGACACTGAAGCTTTCTTT.

This clonotype was observed at least ten times. The V call is TRBV20-1, the J call TRBJ2-7; 10 bases map to TRBD2. After removal of 0 bases from V and 4 bases from J, the junction contained 9 bases not matched to a gene. The germline V gene has CDR1 DFQATT and CDR2 SNEGSKA (reference sequence). The CDR3 sequence is 16 residues long. The chain's CDR3 is CSARDLLSSGGYEQYF. CDR3 nucleotide sequence: TGCAGTGCTAGAGATCTCCTGTCTAGCGGGGGTTACGAGCAGTACTTC.

This clonotype occurred many times. J is TRBJ1-2 and V is TRBV10-3, with TRBD1 identical over 8 bases. V was pared by 6 bases and J by 3 bases, with 6 bases of the junction left unmatched. This CDR3 spans 14 amino acids. Germline-derived CDR1 and CDR2 are ENHRY and SYGVKD. CDR3 amino acids: CAISTQGADYGYTF. In DNA, the CDR3 is TGTGCCATCAGCACCCAGGGGGCCGACTATGGCTACACCTTC.

This clonotype was observed at least ten times. The chain combines TRBV6-5 with TRBJ2-3, with D hard to call. Trimming removed 0 bases from V and 10 bases from J, with 11 bases in between. The length of the CDR3 is 13 residues. The germline V gene encodes CDR1 MNHEY and CDR2 SVGAGI. The CDR3 bases are TGTGCCAGCAGTTACTCGATAGAGATGGCGCAGTATTTT. Amino acid sequence: CASSYSIEMAQYF.